Here is one TCR beta chain with its context. Antigen: not known. These data come from a study of shared clonotypes between healthy human individuals. Across the whole study: Each donor's CD8 memory used one plate, CD8 naive two, each CD4 subset three.

Germline CDR1 and CDR2: LNHNV and YYDKDF (reference sequence). The V end was cut by 3 bases, the J end by 6 bases, with 14 bases between. CDR3 length equals 14 residues. Study-wide results and limits: A handful of donors held about 5% of naive CD4 clonotypes in common.

Each PCR replicate from the sorted subsets contained about 210 ng DNA, which is around 30,000 T cell genomes. The data were produced by immunoSEQ multiplex PCR, yet TCRdb's version contains in-frame clones alone and is incomplete. The repertoire holds around 2.1 million clones, with about 94% as singletons. The TCR comes from a man younger than 35 in good health. V gene TRBV15 combines with J gene TRBJ1-2; D gene ambiguous. The sample taken for sequencing was naive CD4+ T cells sorted from blood. Specified subset: CD45RA+ positively selected. For the CDR3, the DNA is TGTGCCACCAGCAGGGAGGTTCGGGTCGATGGCTACACCTTC. This encodes CATSREVRVDGYTF.